Presented here are 11 T cell receptor beta chains from one specimen sequenced in a study of OX40 agonist ivuxolimab in advanced cancers. Method: immunoSEQ multiplex PCR; TCRdb's copy keeps in-frame clones and lacks some. Here the sample spans roughly 50,000 clones, about 89% being singletons. The specimen comprised CD4+ or CD8+ T cells sorted from blood, sampled in a trial of the OX40 agonist ivuxolimab. The receptors stem from an adult with an advanced solid tumor such as melanoma, head and neck, liver or kidney cancer.

The rearrangement links TRBV20-1 to TRBJ1-4; D remains ambiguous. Germline V gene lookup returns CDR1 DFQATT and CDR2 SNEGSKA (reference sequence). This CDR3 contains 11 residues. The CDR3 spells CMFPTNEKLFF. DNA for the CDR3: TGCATGTTCCCAACTAATGAAAAACTGTTTTTT.

This chain connects TRBV7-8 to TRBJ1-2; no definite D call. Germline V gene data show CDR1 as SGHVS and CDR2 as FQNEAQ. The length of the CDR3 is 13 residues. With 5 bases removed from V and 1 base from J, the gap between germline ends came to 8 bases. CDR3 protein: CASSADGNYGYTF. The CDR3 coding sequence is TGTGCCAGCAGCGCCGACGGTAACTATGGCTACACCTTC.

The chain links TRBV5-4 to TRBJ1-3; D gene ambiguous. CDR1 SGHNT and CDR2 YYREEE come from the germline V gene (reference sequence). Trimming shortened V by 1 base and J by 0 bases, and 20 bases separated the two germline ends. The CDR3 is 19 amino acids. The CDR3 bases are TGTGCCAGCAGCTTGCTCGGCGGGGTGGGCTTCTCCTCTGGAAACACCATATATTTT. Its protein is CASSLLGGVGFSSGNTIYF.

V gene TRBV28 combines with J gene TRBJ2-2; 12 bases agree with TRBD1. Trimming took 8 bases from V and 5 from J; bases not matched to a gene: 9. Germline assignment: CDR1 MDHEN and CDR2 SYDVKM. CDR3 length equals 16 residues. The CDR3 protein is CASLGQGALRTGELFF. The CDR3 region has the DNA TGTGCCAGCTTGGGACAGGGGGCGCTCCGAACCGGGGAGCTGTTTTTT.

In DNA, the CDR3 is TGTGCCAGCAGTTTCTCTCCTGAGGATACGCAGTATTTT. Translating gives CASSFSPEDTQYF. The chain couples TRBV27 to TRBJ2-3; D unclear. Germline V gives CDR1 MNHEY, CDR2 SMNVEV (reference sequence). This CDR3 spans 13 amino acids. V lost 3 bases, J lost 6 bases, and 10 bases lay in between.

The V and J genes are TRBV7-9 and TRBJ2-4, with D tentatively TRBD2 (5 bases). In germline, CDR1 is SEHNR, CDR2 FQNEAQ (reference sequence). V was cut by 1 base and J by 7 bases, with 14 bases left in between. This CDR3 region has 15 residues. The CDR3 sequence: CASSLGRARGNIQYF. Written as DNA, the CDR3 is TGTGCCAGCAGCTTAGGGCGGGCCCGAGGGAACATTCAGTACTTC. The entire variable domain, with the rest obtained from reference TRBV7-9 and TRBJ2-4, is as follows: DTGVSQNPRHKITKRGQNVTFRCDPISEHNRLYWYRQTLGQGPEFLTYFQNEAQLEKSRLLSDRFSAERPKGSFSTLEIQRTEQGDSAMYLCASSLGRARGNIQYFGAGTRLSVL.

The chain is built from TRBV10-3 and TRBJ2-1; 13 nucleotides align to TRBD2. The CDR3 totals 17 residues. Losses at the gene ends were 3 bases for V and 8 bases for J; bases not matched to a gene: 10. The germline V gene has CDR1 ENHRY and CDR2 SYGVKD. The CDR3, as DNA: TGTGCCATCAGTGAAGGGTCGGGACTAGCGGGGAGGGATGAGCAGTTCTTC. It translates to CAISEGSGLAGRDEQFF.

The chain is built from TRBV14 and TRBJ2-5; tentatively, D is TRBD1 (5 bases). The CDR3 is 13 residues long. The germline CDR1 and CDR2 sequences are SGHDN and FVKESK. Trimming took 4 bases from V and 7 from J, leaving 13 bases between them. CDR3 amino acids: CASSRQTLGTQYF. For the CDR3, the DNA is TGTGCCAGCAGCCGACAGACCTTAGGGACCCAGTACTTC.

V gene TRBV6-6 combines with J gene TRBJ2-7, with 13 bases aligning to TRBD2. The J segment lost 4 bases and the V segment lost 6 bases, leaving 6 bases of the junction unmatched. The CDR3 spans 15 residues. In germline, CDR1 is MNHNY, CDR2 SVGAGI (reference sequence). The CDR3 DNA sequence: TGTGCCAGCAGAACGACTAGCGGGAGGTCGTACGAGCAGTACTTC. Its translation is CASRTTSGRSYEQYF.

V is TRBV6-6 and J is TRBJ2-7; 8 bases match TRBD1. The length of the CDR3 is 14 residues. Germline V gene lookup returns CDR1 MNHNY and CDR2 SVGAGI (reference sequence). Trimming took 5 bases from V and 5 from J; bases not matched to a gene: 8. Here the CDR3 DNA reads TGTGCCAGCAGTCCCCGGACAGGGTCAGACGAGCAGTACTTC. Translation: CASSPRTGSDEQYF.

This clone has a single count. This chain uses TRBV7-3 with TRBJ2-7; D is perhaps TRBD1 (6 bases). This CDR3 spans 15 amino acids. V gave up 5 bases and J gave up 3 bases, with 17 bases separating them. Germline V CDR1 and CDR2: SGHTA, FQGTGA. CDR3 DNA sequence: TGTGCCAGCAGCCCCAAGCCGGGACAAGTCTACGAGCAGTACTTC. Its protein product is CASSPKPGQVYEQYF.